Shown below are 4 T cell receptor beta chains from a single sample sequenced in a study of beta chain features in type 1 diabetes. These receptors' targets are unknown. Study-wide findings and caveats: Researchers report that Type 1 diabetes patients had moderately but significantly shorter TCRB CDR3s across all four CD4+ subsets.

The entirety of the isolated RNA underwent reverse transcription, so expressed TCRB transcripts were sequenced. The data were produced by immunoSEQ multiplex PCR, yet TCRdb's version contains in-frame clones alone and is incomplete. The repertoire holds 300,000 or so clones, about 13% seen once, with 0.015% in the top ten. Sequenced: naive CD4+ T cells from blood. The receptors shown here come from a woman between 18 and 30 years old with type 1 diabetes.

V gene TRBV28 combines with J gene TRBJ2-7, with 13 bases lining up with TRBD2. V dropped 6 bases and J dropped 4; count of bases not matched to a gene: 9. CDR3 length: 16 amino acids. Germline V gene data show CDR1 as MDHEN and CDR2 as SYDVKM. CDR3 amino acids: CASSPGTSGMGYEQYF. CDR3 nucleotides: TGTGCCAGCAGCCCAGGGACTAGCGGGATGGGTTACGAGCAGTACTTC.

This clone appeared a few times. The rearrangement links TRBV19 to TRBJ2-1, with 7 bases lining up with TRBD2. With V trimmed by 5 bases and J by 3 bases, 4 bases remained unmatched. Germline-derived CDR1 and CDR2 are LNHDA and SQIVND (reference sequence). The CDR3 extends over 14 amino acids. CDR3 sequence: CASSLREIYNEQFF. In DNA form, the CDR3 reads TGTGCCAGTAGTTTGCGGGAGATCTACAATGAGCAGTTCTTC.

Turning to this clone: Sequence at one end of the junction differs from germline and may be a read error. The V gene is TRBV2, the J gene TRBJ2-5, with TRBD2 matching 7 bases. CDR1 SNHLY and CDR2 FYNNEI come from the germline V gene. The CDR3 runs to 11 residues. CDR3: CASRDDTRGDF. CDR3 nucleotides: TGTGCCAGCAGGGATGACACCCGGGGGGACTTC.

The chain is built from TRBV18 and TRBJ1-3; 7 nucleotides align to TRBD1. This CDR3 contains 16 residues. CDR1 and CDR2 (germline): KGHSH, LQKENI. V lost 1 base to trimming and J lost 0 bases; unmatched junction nucleotides: 3. The CDR3 is CASSPRDSGSGNTIYF. The CDR3 DNA follows: TGTGCCAGCTCACCACGGGACAGCGGCTCTGGAAACACCATATATTTT.